The sequence of this T cell receptor (beta chain) was determined in a study of breast tumors, draining lymph nodes, adjacent tissues. Notes on the study in general: That most tumor T cells come from lymph nodes remained unproven. Compared with basal-like, luminal-like tumors shared significantly more repertoire with nontumor tissue. Tumor repertoires ranked between lymph nodes and nontumor tissue in diversity, with V and J gene preferences. The data were judged consistent with most tumor T cells coming from lymph node and expanding in tumor.

Deletions cut 3 bases from V and 4 bases from J, with 13 bases between. The CDR3 consists of 14 residues. Germline V gene lookup returns CDR1 DFQATT and CDR2 SNEGSKA (reference sequence). TCRdb re-called the multiplex PCR reads with MiXCR, one entry per CDR3 protein. The table lists 15,000 or so distinct CDR3 sequences, just under 45% of them singletons, with more than 10% in the top ten. This clonotype was detected only once. Its antigen is still unknown. This chain uses TRBV20-1 with TRBJ2-1; no definite D call. The source of this sequence is a female donor with breast cancer. Some clones in this sample may be carry-over from other donors' samples. The material sequenced was tumor-adjacent breast tissue. In DNA, the CDR3 is TGCAGTGCTAGTACCGGGCGTAAATACAATGAGCAGTTCTTC. Its translation: CSASTGRKYNEQFF.